This T cell receptor beta chain was sequenced during a study of low-dose radiotherapy and immunotherapy resistance in tumors. As for the study in general: Treatment of Cohort 1 consisted of 0.5 Gy per fraction every 2 weeks, adding up to 6.5 Gy.

As for time point: after trial treatment. Sample treatment: LDRT plus nivolumab, ipilimumab, low-dose cyclophosphamide and aspirin (RACIN trial). Tumors of eligible patients were advanced, solid and lacking tumor-infiltrating lymphocytes. This clonotype came up many times. Gene-specific TRAV and TRBV primers were used for first-strand cDNA, covering alpha and beta chains. The authors ran roughly 20 PCR cycles to amplify TCRs with a constant-region primer and V-primer adapter. Researchers amplified the isolated mRNA using in vitro transcription. Using its own MiXCR run on the reads, TCRdb lists one record per CDR3 protein. The profile covers tens of thousands of distinct CDR3 sequences, with 20% to 30% appearing a single time and around 10% taken by the ten largest. Trimming removed 1 base from V and 9 bases from J; junction bases left unmatched: 16. The CDR3 has 17 amino acids. Looked up from germline, CDR1 is DFQATT and CDR2 is SNEGSKA (reference sequence).

The chain joins TRBV20-1 to TRBJ1-5; the match to TRBD1 covers 9 bases. The receptor was isolated from a male donor with prostate cancer. This specimen consisted of PBMCs, obtained after low-dose radiotherapy plus immunotherapy. The DNA for the CDR3 is TGCAGTGCTAGAGCCCTGGGAGGGACAGGGCGAGGTGGGCCCCAGCATTTT. Translation: CSARALGGTGRGGPQHF.